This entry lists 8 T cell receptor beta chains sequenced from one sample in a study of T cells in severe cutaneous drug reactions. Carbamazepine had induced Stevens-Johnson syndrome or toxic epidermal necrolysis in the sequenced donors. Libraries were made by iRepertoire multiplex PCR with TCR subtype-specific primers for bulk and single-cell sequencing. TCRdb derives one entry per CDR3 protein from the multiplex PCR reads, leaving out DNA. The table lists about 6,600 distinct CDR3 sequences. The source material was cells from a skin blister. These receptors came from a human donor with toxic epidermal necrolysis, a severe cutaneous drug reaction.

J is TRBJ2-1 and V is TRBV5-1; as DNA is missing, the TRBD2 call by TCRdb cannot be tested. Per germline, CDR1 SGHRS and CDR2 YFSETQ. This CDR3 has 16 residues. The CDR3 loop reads CASSPIVQSSYNEQFF.

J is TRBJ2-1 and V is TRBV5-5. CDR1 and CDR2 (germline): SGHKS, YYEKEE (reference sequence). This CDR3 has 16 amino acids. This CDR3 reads CASSSRTKSSYNEQFF.

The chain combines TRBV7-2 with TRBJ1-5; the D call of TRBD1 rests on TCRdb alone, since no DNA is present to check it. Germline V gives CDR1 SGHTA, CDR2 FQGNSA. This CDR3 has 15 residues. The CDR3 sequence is CASSLVSGVIQPQHF.

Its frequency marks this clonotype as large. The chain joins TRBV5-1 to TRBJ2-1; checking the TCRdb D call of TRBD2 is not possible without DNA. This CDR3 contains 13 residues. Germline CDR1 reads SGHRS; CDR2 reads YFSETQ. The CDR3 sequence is CASSWGGYNEQFF.

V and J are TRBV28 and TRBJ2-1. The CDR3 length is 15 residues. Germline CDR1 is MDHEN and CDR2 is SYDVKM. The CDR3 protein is CASSLGAGVPNEQFF.

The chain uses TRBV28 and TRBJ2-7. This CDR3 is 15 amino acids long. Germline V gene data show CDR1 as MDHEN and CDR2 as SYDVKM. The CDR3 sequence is CASSLYLEGAHEQYF.

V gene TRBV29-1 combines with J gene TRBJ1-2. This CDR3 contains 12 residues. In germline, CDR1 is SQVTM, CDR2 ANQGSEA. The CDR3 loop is CSVVRSNYGYTF.

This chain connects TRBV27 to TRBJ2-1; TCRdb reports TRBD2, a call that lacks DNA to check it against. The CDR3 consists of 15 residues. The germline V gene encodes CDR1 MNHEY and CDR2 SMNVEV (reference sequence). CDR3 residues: CASSLLAGGGNEQFF.